A selection of T cell receptor beta chains follows, all from one sample in a study of graft-versus-host responses after intestinal transplantation. Assay: immunoSEQ multiplex PCR; the TCRdb copy retains only in-frame clones and omits some. The table records more than 65,000 clones, 85% to 95% of them present only once. No antigen has been identified for these receptors. The sequencing used unstimulated CD8+ T cells sorted from spleen or lymph node cells, collected before transplant. Receptors originate from a human donor who was the organ donor for an intestinal transplant. CDR3s include the opening cysteine and the closing phenylalanine or tryptophan. Each record gives: V gene, clone size, D gene, J gene, CDR3 DNA, CDR3 protein. D genes are given only for firm matches. The size of a clone is reported for some rows only, either as once, few or many, or as a class for expanded clones.

TRBV4-1	-	-	TRBJ2-7	TGCGCCAGCAGCCACGAATGGACTAAAAGCTATCCCTACGAGCAGTACTTC	CASSHEWTKSYPYEQYF
TRBV7-9	-	-	TRBJ1-3	TGTGCCAGCAGTCCCACAGTCTCTGGAAACACCATATATTTT	CASSPTVSGNTIYF
TRBV29-1	-	TRBD1	TRBJ1-2	TGCAGCGTTGATACGACAGGGGGGCGGTGGGGCTATGGCTACACCTTC	CSVDTTGGRWGYGYTF
TRBV19	-	-	TRBJ1-5	TGTGCCAGTAGCCACCCCTCCCAAGTCAGCGGGAATCAGCCCCAGCATTTT	CASSHPSQVSGNQPQHF
TRBV4-1	-	-	TRBJ2-7	TGCGCCAGCAGCCAAGCTCCCTCCGAGGGCTACGAGCAGTACTTC	CASSQAPSEGYEQYF
TRBV9	-	-	TRBJ1-1	TGTGCCAGCACCACCGGGGGGAACACTGAAGCTTTCTTT	CASTTGGNTEAFF
TRBV6-1	-	TRBD1	TRBJ2-1	TGTGCCAGCCCATTATCCGGGACAGAAAACAATGAGCAGTTCTTC	CASPLSGTENNEQFF
TRBV5-1	-	TRBD1	TRBJ1-6	TGCGCCAGCAGCTTGGATCAAGGGGGCAGGTATAATTCACCCCTCCACTTT	CASSLDQGGRYNSPLHF
TRBV4-2	-	-	TRBJ1-2	TGTGCCAGCAGCCAGCACAAGGATTTAGCGCTCCTCTATGGCTACACCTTC	CASSQHKDLALLYGYTF
TRBV5-1	once	-	TRBJ2-7	TGCGCCAGCAGCTTGGGGAGGGGGCTCAACGAGCAGTACTTC	CASSLGRGLNEQYF
TRBV19	few	-	TRBJ1-3	TGTGCCAAAAGGCCCCACCGAGCCAGGCGCGACGATGGAAACACCATATATTTT	CAKRPHRARRDDGNTIYF
TRBV4-3	-	TRBD1	TRBJ2-3	TGCGCCAGCAGCCCACAGACAGGGACCATCACAGATACGCAGTATTTT	CASSPQTGTITDTQYF
TRBV29-1	-	TRBD2	TRBJ2-1	TGCAGCGTTGATATCAGCGGGGGCGCTAGCGGGGGGTACAATGAGCAGTTCTTC	CSVDISGGASGGYNEQFF
TRBV4-2	-	-	TRBJ2-3	TGTGCCAGCAGCCAAGATTTGACGGGGGGCACAGATACGCAGTATTTT	CASSQDLTGGTDTQYF
TRBV19	-	-	TRBJ1-5	TGTGCCAGTAGGTCCGGGGGGCAGCCCCAGCATTTT	CASRSGGQPQHF
TRBV28	-	TRBD1	TRBJ2-7	TGTGCCAGCAGTCCCCCGGGACAGGGAGGCTACGAGCAGTACTTC	CASSPPGQGGYEQYF